These 16 T cell receptor beta chains were all obtained from the same sample, sequenced in a study of human T cells and chemical hapten exposure. Time point noted: pre-sensitization, week 0. Regarding treatment: therapeutic diphenylcyclopropenone sensitization with weekly scalp DPC. TCRdb re-called the RACE reads through MiXCR, storing one row per CDR3 protein. The sample records 150,000 to 200,000 distinct CDR3 sequences, 25% to 30% being singletons. The material sequenced was whole blood, taken in connection with sensitization to the hapten diphenylcyclopropenone (DPC). The receptors were gathered from a woman aged 25 to 39 with alopecia areata. Some clones in this sample may be carry-over from other donors' samples.

In this sample, this clonotype turned up a few times. J is TRBJ1-6 and V is TRBV28; tentatively, D is TRBD1 (5 bases). Germline V CDR1 and CDR2: MDHEN, SYDVKM. V was pared by 5 bases and J by 9 bases, with 17 bases between. The CDR3 is made up of 15 amino acids. DNA for the CDR3: TGTGCCAGCAGTCCGTGGGACCGAGAGTCTTCACCCCTCCACTTT. Residues: CASSPWDRESSPLHF.

This clonotype was seen a few times. CDR3 in amino acids: CSVEGGQGSSYEQYF. The CDR3 coding sequence is TGCAGCGTTGAGGGCGGACAGGGTTCGTCTTACGAGCAGTACTTC. V and J are TRBV29-1 and TRBJ2-7, with 8 bases aligning to TRBD1. Germline V gives CDR1 SQVTM, CDR2 ANQGSEA. Germline trimming cut 3 bases from V and 4 bases from J; bases unmatched to any gene: 11. The CDR3 sequence is 15 residues long.

This clonotype was detected a few times. The junction departs from the called germline gene at one end, perhaps through a read error. The chain joins TRBV28 to TRBJ2-7; TRBD1 might be the D (5 bases). The CDR3 covers 13 residues. Germline CDR1 and CDR2: MDHEN and SYDVKM. As DNA, the CDR3 is TGTGCCAGCACCCTCCTGGCAGGGCCCTTCTCTAACTTC. Translated, it gives CASTLLAGPFSNF.

This rearrangement joins TRBV20-1 to TRBJ1-1, with TRBD1 as a possible D gene (6 bases). Germline CDR1 reads DFQATT; CDR2 reads SNEGSKA (reference sequence). Trimming shortened V by 2 bases and J by 3 bases, and 10 bases separated the two germline ends. The CDR3 spans 13 residues. The DNA of the CDR3 is TGCAGTGCTAGAACACACAGGGACACTGAAGCTTTCTTT. This sequence encodes CSARTHRDTEAFF.

This chain links TRBV4-3 with TRBJ1-1, with TRBD1 matching 8 bases. J gave up 4 bases and V 0 bases, and 4 bases lay outside the gene matches. This CDR3 has 15 amino acids. Germline V gene data show CDR1 as LGHNA and CDR2 as YSLEER. This chain's CDR3 is CASSQEGGQGTEAFF. The CDR3 region has the DNA TGCGCCAGCAGCCAAGAAGGAGGACAGGGCACTGAAGCTTTCTTT.

The CDR3 nucleotides are TGTGCCAGCACCGGAGGCGGCGCGTATAGCAATCAGCCCCAGCATTTT. It codes for CASTGGGAYSNQPQHF. This chain joins TRBV28 and TRBJ1-5; no clear D. Germline CDR1 MDHEN, CDR2 SYDVKM. The V and J ends lost 7 bases and 0 bases respectively, with 16 bases between them. CDR3 size: 16 residues.

The genes are TRBV5-5 and TRBJ1-1, with TRBD1 as a possible D gene (5 bases). The germline V gene encodes CDR1 SGHKS and CDR2 YYEKEE (reference sequence). The V end lost 1 base, the J end lost 2 bases, and 12 bases lay between the germline ends. The CDR3 has 15 amino acids. CDR3 in amino acids: CASSLSPGTNTEAFF. DNA of the CDR3: TGTGCCAGCAGCTTGTCTCCGGGGACTAACACTGAAGCTTTCTTT. The variable domain in full, completed from reference TRBV5-5 and TRBJ1-1, reads DAGVTQSPTHLIKTRGQQVTLRCSPISGHKSVSWYQQVLGQGPQFIFQYYEKEERGRGNFPDRFSARQFPNYSSELNVNALLLGDSALYLCASSLSPGTNTEAFFGQGTRLTVV.

This clonotype is a singleton in its sample. The chain is built from TRBV2 and TRBJ2-1, with TRBD2 identical over 15 bases. The length of the CDR3 is 16 residues. Germline V gene sequence: CDR1 SNHLY, CDR2 FYNNEI. The V and J ends lost 5 bases and 5 bases, in that order; junction bases with no gene match: 4. The CDR3 nucleotides read TGTGCCAGCAGTTCAAGGACTAGCGGGGGGGACAATGAGCAGTTCTTC. This sequence encodes CASSSRTSGGDNEQFF.

The table lists this clonotype with a few counts. The gene calls are TRBV29-1 and TRBJ1-1; D is possibly TRBD1 (6 bases). The V end lost 6 bases, the J end lost 2 bases, and 13 bases lay between the germline ends. Germline-derived CDR1 and CDR2 are SQVTM and ANQGSEA. The CDR3 covers 13 residues. CDR3 DNA: TGCAGCGTGGGGGACACACTAAACACTGAAGCTTTCTTT. It translates to CSVGDTLNTEAFF.

The chain couples TRBV13 to TRBJ2-3; D possibly corresponds to TRBD1 (6 bases). V lost 4 bases to trimming and J lost 9 bases, with 20 bases between them. This CDR3 has 15 amino acids. Per the germline V gene, CDR1 is PRHDT and CDR2 is FYEKMQ (reference sequence). Written as DNA, the CDR3 is TGTGCCAGCAGCTCCGTGAGGGGGTCCGTGATGACGCAGTATTTT. Translation gives CASSSVRGSVMTQYF.

CDR3 nucleotide sequence: TGTGCCAGCAGTTTGGTGGGGCCTGAAGCTTTCTTT. Its translation is CASSLVGPEAFF. The chain combines TRBV12-3 or TRBV12-4 with TRBJ1-1; D might be TRBD1 (5 bases). Trimming pared 3 bases from V and 6 bases from J, leaving 8 bases between. The CDR3 consists of 12 residues.

The chain couples TRBV11-3 to TRBJ2-7; the match to TRBD1 covers 8 bases. This CDR3 has 15 residues. V lost 2 bases, J lost 1 base, and 4 bases stayed unmatched. Germline assignment: CDR1 SGHNT and CDR2 YENEEA. The CDR3 DNA sequence: TGTGCCAGCAGCTTAACGACAGGGGCGTCCTACGAGCAGTACTTC. Translating gives CASSLTTGASYEQYF.

The sample holds a few counts of this clonotype. The gene calls are TRBV6-2 or TRBV6-3 and TRBJ2-4; D may be TRBD1 (6 bases). Trimming removed 4 bases from V and 6 bases from J, with 10 bases in between. The germline gives CDR1 MNHEY, CDR2 SVGEGT. The CDR3 covers 13 residues. The CDR3 loop is CASSWTELNIQYF. CDR3 in DNA: TGTGCCAGCAGTTGGACAGAATTAAACATTCAGTACTTC.

This clonotype was picked up a small number of times. This chain uses TRBV18 with TRBJ1-4, with D perhaps TRBD1 (6 bases). The CDR3 has 15 amino acids. Trimming took 1 base from V and 6 from J, leaving 12 bases between them. CDR1 is KGHSH and CDR2 is LQKENI in the germline V gene. This chain's CDR3 is CASSPLTGTDEKLFF. The DNA of the CDR3 is TGTGCCAGCTCACCACTTACAGGGACGGATGAAAAACTGTTTTTT.

V and J are TRBV29-1 and TRBJ2-5; a possible D gene is TRBD1 (5 bases). The ends were cut back, 8 bases at V and 2 bases at J, with 12 bases in the middle. The CDR3 covers 12 residues. CDR1 SQVTM and CDR2 ANQGSEA come from the germline V gene. Here the CDR3 reads CSSAGNQETQYF. CDR3 in DNA: TGCAGCTCCGCAGGGAATCAAGAGACCCAGTACTTC.

This clonotype was picked up a small number of times. V gene TRBV2 combines with J gene TRBJ2-4; D is uncertain. This CDR3 region has 16 residues. The germline V gene encodes CDR1 SNHLY and CDR2 FYNNEI. The V and J ends lost 5 bases and 3 bases respectively, with 17 bases between them. For the CDR3, the DNA is TGTGCCAGCAGTTTGGACGGCCAAGTAAGCAAAAACATTCAGTACTTC. Encoded protein: CASSLDGQVSKNIQYF. The full variable domain, with the rest looked up from reference TRBV2 and TRBJ2-4, is EPEVTQTPSHQVTQMGQEVILRCVPISNHLYFYWYRQILGQKVEFLVSFYNNEISEKSEIFDDQFSVERPDGSNFTLKIRSTKLEDSAMYFCASSLDGQVSKNIQYFGAGTRLSVL.